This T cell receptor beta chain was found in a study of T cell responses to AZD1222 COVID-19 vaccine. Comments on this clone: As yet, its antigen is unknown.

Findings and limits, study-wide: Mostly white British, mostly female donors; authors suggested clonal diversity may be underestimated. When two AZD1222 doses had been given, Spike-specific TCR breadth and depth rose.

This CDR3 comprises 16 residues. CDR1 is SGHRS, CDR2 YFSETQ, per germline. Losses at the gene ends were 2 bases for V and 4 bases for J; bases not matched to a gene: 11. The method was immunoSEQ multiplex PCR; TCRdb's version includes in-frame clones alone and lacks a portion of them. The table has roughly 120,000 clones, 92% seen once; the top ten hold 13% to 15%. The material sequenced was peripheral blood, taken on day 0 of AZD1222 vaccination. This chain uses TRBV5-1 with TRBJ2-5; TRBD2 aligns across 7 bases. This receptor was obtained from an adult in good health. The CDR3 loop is CASSFSLSSGLETQYF. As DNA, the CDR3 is TGCGCCAGCAGCTTTTCCCTCTCTAGCGGCCTAGAGACCCAGTACTTC.